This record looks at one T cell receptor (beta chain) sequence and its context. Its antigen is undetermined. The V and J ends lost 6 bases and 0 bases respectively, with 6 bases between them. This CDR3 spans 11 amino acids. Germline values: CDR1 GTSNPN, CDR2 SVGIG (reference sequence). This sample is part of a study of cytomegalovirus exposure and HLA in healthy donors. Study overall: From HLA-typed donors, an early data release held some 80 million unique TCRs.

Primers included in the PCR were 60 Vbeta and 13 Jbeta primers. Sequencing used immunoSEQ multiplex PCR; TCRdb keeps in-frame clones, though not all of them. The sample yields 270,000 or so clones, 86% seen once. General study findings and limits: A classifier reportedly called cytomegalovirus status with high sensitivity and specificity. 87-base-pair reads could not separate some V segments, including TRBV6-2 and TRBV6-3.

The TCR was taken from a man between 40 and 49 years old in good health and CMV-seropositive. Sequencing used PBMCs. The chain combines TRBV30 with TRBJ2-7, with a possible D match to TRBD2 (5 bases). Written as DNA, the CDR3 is TGTGCCTGCCGGGACTCCTACGAGCAGTACTTC. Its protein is CACRDSYEQYF.